The 14 T cell receptor beta chains below come from one sample, sequenced in a study of blood T cell repertoires in COVID-19. The protocol was immunoSEQ multiplex PCR, while the TCRdb copy is restricted to in-frame clones and leaves out a portion. The sample carries approximately 290,000 clones, approximately 93% recorded once. The sequencing input was peripheral blood. The source of these receptors is a woman aged 25 to 39 with COVID-19, enrolled during active disease.

The J gene is TRBJ2-1, the V gene TRBV15; D uncertain. This CDR3 is 16 amino acids long. Per germline, CDR1 LNHNV and CDR2 YYDKDF (reference sequence). Trimming left V 5 bases short and J 0 bases short, with 14 bases between. CDR3 DNA: TGTGCCACCAGCGTAAAACTGCTTAGCTCCTACAATGAGCAGTTCTTC. This codes for CATSVKLLSSYNEQFF.

This chain joins TRBV3-1 (or the pseudogene TRBV3-2) and TRBJ2-7; perhaps TRBD1 as D (5 bases). The V and J ends lost 4 bases and 3 bases respectively, with 19 bases between them. Germline CDR1 and CDR2: LGHDT and YNNKEL (reference sequence). This CDR3 is built from 16 residues. The CDR3, as DNA: TGTGCCAGCAGCCCGTCCGACAGTCCTACTCTCTACGAGCAGTACTTC. It translates to CASSPSDSPTLYEQYF.

The chain is built from TRBV7-9 and TRBJ1-6; TRBD1 matches 9 bases. CDR3 length: 15 residues. Losses at the gene ends were 5 bases for V and 5 bases for J; bases not matched to a gene: 4. Germline assignment: CDR1 SEHNR and CDR2 FQNEAQ (reference sequence). CDR3 residues: CASSPQGAHNSPLHF. The CDR3 DNA reads TGTGCCAGCAGCCCACAGGGGGCCCATAATTCACCCCTCCACTTT.

The chain uses TRBV18 and TRBJ1-1; tentative D call: TRBD1 (5 bases). The germline CDR1 and CDR2 sequences are KGHSH and LQKENI. V was pared by 2 bases and J by 1 base, with 8 bases between. The CDR3 extends over 14 amino acids. Written as DNA, the CDR3 is TGTGCCAGCTCACCAGCAGGGTCGAACACTGAAGCTTTCTTT. It encodes CASSPAGSNTEAFF. Full variable domain (rest looked up from reference TRBV18 and TRBJ1-1): NAGVMQNPRHLVRRRGQEARLRCSPMKGHSHVYWYRQLPEEGLKFMVYLQKENIIDESGMPKERFSAEFPKEGPSILRIQQVVRGDSAAYFCASSPAGSNTEAFFGQGTRLTVV.

This sequence joins TRBV9 and TRBJ1-2, with D possibly being TRBD1 (6 bases). Trimming removed 5 bases from V and 6 bases from J, with 14 bases in between. Germline V gene sequence: CDR1 SGDLS, CDR2 YYNGEE. The length of the CDR3 is 13 residues. The CDR3 bases are TGTGCCAGCAGTACGGGACACTCTGATGGCTACACCTTC. Amino acids: CASSTGHSDGYTF. Filled out from reference TRBV9 and TRBJ1-2, the complete variable domain reads DSGVTQTPKHLITATGQRVTLRCSPRSGDLSVYWYQQSLDQGLQFLIQYYNGEERAKGNILERFSAQQFPDLHSELNLSSLELGDSALYFCASSTGHSDGYTFGSGTRLTVV.

This chain links TRBV7-6 with TRBJ1-4; 9 nucleotides align to TRBD1. The germline gives CDR1 SGHVS, CDR2 FNYEAQ. V gave up 6 bases and J gave up 1 base; unmatched junction bases: 6. CDR3 length: 16 amino acids. The CDR3 loop reads CASSETGGLTNEKLFF. The DNA of the CDR3 is TGTGCCAGCAGTGAGACAGGGGGTCTAACTAATGAAAAACTGTTTTTT.

The count of this clone is one. V gene TRBV19 combines with J gene TRBJ1-1; no clear D. The CDR3 extends over 10 amino acids. Germline values: CDR1 LNHDA, CDR2 SQIVND (reference sequence). The V gene lost 10 bases and the J gene lost 7 bases, with 10 bases spanning the gap. CDR3 amino acids: CATLEGEAFF. For the CDR3, the DNA is TGTGCCACCCTAGAGGGTGAAGCTTTCTTT.

The chain has TRBV29-1 and TRBJ1-1; maybe TRBD1 (6 bases). Looked up from germline, CDR1 is SQVTM and CDR2 is ANQGSEA. CDR3 length equals 13 residues. Trimming took 6 bases from V and 3 from J, leaving 14 bases between them. CDR3 nucleotides: TGCAGCGTGGCCCTAGGGGGGGACACTGAAGCTTTCTTT. Its protein is CSVALGGDTEAFF.

V is TRBV3-1 (or the pseudogene TRBV3-2) and J is TRBJ2-2, with 9 nucleotides matching TRBD2. With V trimmed by 1 base and J by 6 bases, 3 bases remained unmatched. Germline lookup yields CDR1 LGHDT and CDR2 YNNKEL (reference sequence). The CDR3 spans 15 residues. The chain's CDR3 is CASSQGRGRAGELFF. In DNA form, the CDR3 reads TGTGCCAGCAGCCAAGGTCGCGGGAGGGCCGGGGAGCTGTTTTTT.

The chain links TRBV19 to TRBJ2-3; 11 bases map to TRBD2. The V gene's germline CDR1 is LNHDA and CDR2 SQIVND (reference sequence). The junction had 11 bases not matched to a gene; V was cut back by 10 bases and J by 2 bases. There are 16 residues in the CDR3. CDR3 DNA: TGTGCCACCCACAAATTAGCGGGAGGGGACACAGATACGCAGTATTTT. Amino acids: CATHKLAGGDTDTQYF.

This sequence joins TRBV5-4 and TRBJ2-7; 9 nucleotides line up with TRBD2. Germline V gives CDR1 SGHNT, CDR2 YYREEE (reference sequence). Trimming cost V 5 bases and J 7 bases; bases outside gene matches: 7. This CDR3 contains 13 residues. The CDR3 DNA is TGTGCCAGCAGACTTAGCGGGAGCAGGGAGCAGTACTTC. This translates into CASRLSGSREQYF. The entire variable domain, with the rest obtained from reference TRBV5-4 and TRBJ2-7, is as follows: ETGVTQSPTHLIKTRGQQVTLRCSSQSGHNTVSWYQQALGQGPQFIFQYYREEENGRGNFPPRFSGLQFPNYSSELNVNALELDDSALYLCASRLSGSREQYFGPGTRLTVT.

To note about this clone: Different DNA sequences within this sample yield the same CDR3. The chain recombines TRBV5-1 with TRBJ2-1; 7 nucleotides line up with TRBD1. V was pared by 0 bases and J by 5 bases, with 2 bases of the junction left unmatched. Germline V lookup: CDR1 SGHRS, CDR2 YFSETQ. The CDR3 is 14 residues long. CDR3 bases: TGCGCCAGCAGCTTGGAGGGACAGAACAATGAGCAGTTCTTC. Translation: CASSLEGQNNEQFF.

This CDR3 is CASSLSGLGKNIQYF. The CDR3 DNA follows: TGTGCCAGCAGTCTGTCGGGTTTAGGCAAAAACATTCAGTACTTC. V usage is TRBV28 and J usage is TRBJ2-4; D ambiguous. V gave up 5 bases and J gave up 3 bases, with 14 bases separating them. This CDR3 spans 15 amino acids. Per germline, CDR1 MDHEN and CDR2 SYDVKM.

This chain joins TRBV30 and TRBJ2-7, with 9 positions matching TRBD2. V lost 1 base to trimming and J lost 3 bases; unmatched junction nucleotides: 10. The CDR3 spans 16 residues. Germline lookup yields CDR1 GTSNPN and CDR2 SVGIG (reference sequence). Here the CDR3 reads CAWSESPSGMDYEQYF. The CDR3 DNA reads TGTGCCTGGAGTGAAAGCCCTAGCGGGATGGACTACGAGCAGTACTTC.